Reported below is one T cell receptor (beta chain). Assignment of participants to cohorts was predicated upon participant-reported clinical history. This sample is part of a study of blood T cell repertoires in COVID-19. Study-level background: Material from acute and convalescent COVID-19 was sourced from the United States, Italy and Spain. Sources were T cells, B-cell-depleted T cells, or PBMCs; the material itself was cDNA or gDNA.

In the authors' methods: Using reference gene primer amplification, nucleated cell counts were estimated. Only in-frame clones appear in the TCRdb table, and some are missing; sequencing was by immunoSEQ multiplex PCR. V and J calls and clone size are as listed in that table; D and trimming were resolved from the DNA. This sample has under 150,000 clones, with more than 70% found just once. J was trimmed by 8 bases and V by 0 bases; bases with no gene match: 9. CDR3 size: 16 residues. Germline assignment: CDR1 LGHDT and CDR2 YNNKEL (reference sequence). The chain has TRBV3-1 (or the pseudogene TRBV3-2) and TRBJ2-1; 8 positions match TRBD2. Sequenced material: PBMCs or T cells enriched from blood (not recorded which). The TCR sequence derives from a man in his forties with acute COVID-19. The CDR3 sequence: CASSQEYRPGGDEQFF. CDR3 coding DNA: TGTGCCAGCAGCCAAGAGTATCGGCCGGGGGGGGATGAGCAGTTCTTC.